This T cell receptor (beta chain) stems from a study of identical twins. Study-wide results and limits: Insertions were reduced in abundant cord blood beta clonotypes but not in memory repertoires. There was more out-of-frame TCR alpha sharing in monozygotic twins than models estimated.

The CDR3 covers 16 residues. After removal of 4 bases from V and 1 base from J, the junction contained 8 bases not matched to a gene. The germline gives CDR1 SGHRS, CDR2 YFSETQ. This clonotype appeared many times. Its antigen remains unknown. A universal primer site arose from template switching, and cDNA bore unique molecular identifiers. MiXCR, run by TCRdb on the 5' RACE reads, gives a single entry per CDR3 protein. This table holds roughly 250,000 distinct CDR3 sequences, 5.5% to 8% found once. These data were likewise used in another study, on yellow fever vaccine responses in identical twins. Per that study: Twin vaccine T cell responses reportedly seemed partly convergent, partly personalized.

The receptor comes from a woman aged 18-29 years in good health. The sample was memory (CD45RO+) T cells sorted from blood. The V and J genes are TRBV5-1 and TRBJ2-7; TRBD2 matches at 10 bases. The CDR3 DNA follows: TGCGCCAGCAGCCAGACTAGCGGGTCATTGTCCTACGAGCAGTACTTC. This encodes CASSQTSGSLSYEQYF. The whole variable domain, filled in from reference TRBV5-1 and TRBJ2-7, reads KAGVTQTPRYLIKTRGQQVTLSCSPISGHRSVSWYQQTPGQGLQFLFEYFSETQRNKGNFPGRFSGRQFSNSRSEMNVSTLELGDSALYLCASSQTSGSLSYEQYFGPGTRLTVT.